These T cell receptor beta chains were read from a single sample in a study of T-cell reconstitution after alpha-beta-depleted transplantation in children. TCRdb reanalysed the PCR reads using MiXCR and keeps one entry per CDR3 protein. This table holds fewer than 350,000 distinct CDR3 sequences, around a tenth found once. This specimen was peripheral blood, taken 180 days after TCRalphabeta/CD19-depleted stem cell transplant. These receptors were taken from a male patient aged 2-10 years who had a stem cell transplant for chronic granulomatous disease, so the T cells may come from the graft donor. Each CDR3 is given with its conserved first and last residue. D genes are given only for firm matches. Clone sizes are given selectively: once, few, many, or a class where the clone is expanded.

V gene	clone size	D gene	J gene	CDR3 protein	CDR3 DNA
TRBV20-1	many	TRBD1	TRBJ1-6	CSAPGQGASPLHF	TGCAGTGCCCCCGGCCAGGGGGCGTCACCCCTCCACTTT
TRBV18	many	NA	TRBJ2-1	CASSPEGSEQFF	TGTGCCAGCTCACCTGAGGGGAGTGAGCAGTTCTTC
TRBV7-2	many	TRBD1	TRBJ2-7	CASSSFGQVPYEQYF	TGTGCCAGCAGCTCCTTTGGACAGGTGCCCTACGAGCAGTACTTC
TRBV30	NA	NA	TRBJ2-2	CAWRPSFTGELFF	TGTGCCTGGAGGCCGAGTTTTACCGGGGAGCTGTTTTTT
TRBV12-3/TRBV12-4	many	NA	TRBJ1-5	CASSLSANQPQHF	TGTGCCAGCAGTTTATCGGCCAATCAGCCCCAGCATTTT
TRBV5-1	many	NA	TRBJ2-1	CASSLAWSEGYNEQFF	TGCGCCAGCAGCTTGGCTTGGTCCGAGGGGTACAATGAGCAGTTCTTC
TRBV19	NA	TRBD1	TRBJ2-2	CASSLGQGGFFGELFF	TGTGCCAGTAGTTTAGGACAGGGCGGATTCTTCGGAGAGCTGTTTTTT
TRBV6-5	few	NA	TRBJ2-7	CASSYSVFSSSYEQYF	TGTGCCAGCAGTTACTCAGTCTTTTCGAGCTCCTACGAGCAGTACTTC
TRBV9	many	NA	TRBJ2-7	CASSVGYNGYEQYF	TGTGCCAGCAGCGTAGGATATAATGGGTACGAGCAGTACTTC
TRBV12-5	few	NA	TRBJ1-1	CASGLSGWTEAFF	TGTGCTAGTGGTTTGTCGGGGTGGACTGAAGCTTTCTTT
TRBV5-1	NA	NA	TRBJ2-7	CVSSLGIVGNQVYEQYF	TGCGTCAGCAGCTTGGGCATTGTGGGGAACCAAGTATACGAGCAGTACTTC
TRBV28	many	TRBD1	TRBJ2-2	CASSLLPLKWTGTGELFF	TGTGCCAGCAGTTTACTCCCTTTGAAATGGACAGGGACCGGGGAGCTGTTTTTT
TRBV28	many	NA	TRBJ2-7	CASRNPGGQYF	TGTGCCAGCAGGAACCCAGGCGGTCAGTACTTC
TRBV5-7	NA	NA	TRBJ1-2	CASSFWDRGGYGYTF	TGTGCCAGCAGCTTTTGGGATAGAGGGGGCTATGGCTACACCTTC
TRBV30	many	TRBD1	TRBJ2-5	CAWSARDRLQETQYF	TGTGCCTGGAGCGCCCGGGACAGGCTACAAGAGACCCAGTACTTC
TRBV3-1	many	NA	TRBJ2-2	CASSQDRGGELFF	TGTGCCAGCAGCCAAGATCGGGGCGGGGAGCTGTTTTTT
TRBV6-1	many	NA	TRBJ2-1	CASSASGRWDEQFF	TGTGCCAGCAGTGCCAGCGGCCGATGGGATGAGCAGTTCTTC
TRBV7-6	NA	NA	TRBJ2-2	CASSYPAPGELFF	TGTGCCAGCAGTTACCCCGCCCCCGGGGAGCTGTTTTTT
TRBV5-1	many	NA	TRBJ2-2	CASRTRPDPYKNTGELFF	TGCGCCAGCAGGACTAGGCCAGACCCTTATAAAAACACCGGGGAGCTGTTTTTT
TRBV20-1	many	TRBD1	TRBJ2-7	CSARDRGQGRSYEQYF	TGCAGTGCTAGAGATCGGGGACAGGGGAGGTCCTACGAGCAGTACTTC
TRBV7-9	many	NA	TRBJ1-3	CASSLLRSLLGNTIYF	TGTGCCAGCAGCTTACTTCGCTCGCTTCTCGGTAACACCATATATTTT
TRBV2	many	TRBD2	TRBJ2-7	CASSEVAGGYEQYF	TGTGCCAGCAGTGAGGTAGCGGGGGGCTACGAGCAGTACTTC
TRBV12-3/TRBV12-4	many	NA	TRBJ2-1	CASSLGVVSRGGLDEQFF	TGTGCCAGCAGTTTAGGGGTGGTGAGTCGCGGGGGCCTAGATGAGCAGTTCTTC
TRBV7-2	many	NA	TRBJ1-2	CASSFKSVLKGSGYTF	TGTGCCAGCAGCTTTAAGTCGGTTCTGAAGGGATCTGGCTACACCTTC
TRBV29-1	NA	NA	TRBJ2-1	CSVLSGRSEQFF	TGCAGCGTGCTTAGCGGTAGGAGTGAGCAGTTCTTC
TRBV5-5	many	NA	TRBJ2-7	CASSLAGVSYEQYF	TGTGCCAGCAGCTTGGCCGGGGTTAGCTACGAGCAGTACTTC
TRBV20-1	many	TRBD2	TRBJ2-1	CSARDWGGSEQFF	TGCAGTGCTAGAGATTGGGGAGGGAGTGAGCAGTTCTTC
TRBV20-1	many	TRBD1	TRBJ1-5	CSAKGQGVTNQPQHF	TGCAGTGCTAAGGGACAGGGGGTAACAAATCAGCCCCAGCATTTT
TRBV4-2	many	TRBD2	TRBJ2-3	CASSHEAGRVGTDTQYF	TGTGCCAGCAGCCATGAAGCGGGAAGAGTTGGCACAGATACGCAGTATTTT
TRBV9	many	TRBD1	TRBJ2-5	CASSVDPQGAVQETQYF	TGTGCCAGCAGCGTAGACCCACAGGGGGCTGTCCAAGAGACCCAGTACTTC
TRBV12-3/TRBV12-4	NA	NA	TRBJ2-2	CACRGQRVQRGMNTGELFF	TGTGCCTGCAGGGGGCAACGGGTGCAGCGGGGGATGAACACCGGGGAGCTGTTTTTT
TRBV2	many	TRBD2	TRBJ2-3	CASSEGRLAGVADTQYF	TGTGCCAGCAGTGAAGGGCGCCTAGCGGGAGTGGCAGATACGCAGTATTTT
TRBV5-6	many	NA	TRBJ2-5	CASSEGIQETQYF	TGTGCCAGCAGTGAGGGGATTCAAGAGACCCAGTACTTC
TRBV20-1	many	NA	TRBJ2-2	CSARDRGSMSTGELFF	TGCAGTGCTAGAGATCGGGGGAGTATGAGCACCGGGGAGCTGTTTTTT
TRBV12-3/TRBV12-4	many	TRBD2	TRBJ2-1	CASSARLAGDWEYNEQFF	TGTGCCAGCAGCGCTCGACTAGCGGGAGACTGGGAGTACAATGAGCAGTTCTTC
TRBV5-1	many	TRBD1	TRBJ2-7	CASSWDTGGAGAYEQYF	TGCGCCAGCAGCTGGGACACAGGGGGCGCGGGGGCCTACGAGCAGTACTTC
TRBV4-1	NA	TRBD1	TRBJ2-3	CASSQLDRDEDTQYF	TGCGCCAGCAGCCAGCTGGACAGGGACGAAGATACGCAGTATTTT